The rows below give T cell receptor beta chains drawn from one sample of a study of CD8+ T cells in alopecia areata. Measured with immunoSEQ multiplex PCR; TCRdb has only the in-frame clones, and not every one. The table lists about 140,000 clones, 51% of them singletons. Sequencing used CD4+ T cells sorted from blood, obtained at week 0. Receptors originate from a human donor with alopecia areata. Each CDR3 is given with its conserved first and last residue. The D gene is left open where the match is weak. Size is omitted from some rows. Given values are once, few, many or a class for expanded clones.

>TRBJ2-6|15|NA|TRBV7-3|NA
TGTGCCAGCAGCCCACGGAGGACTGGGGCCAACGTCCTGACTTTC
CASSPRRTGANVLTF
>TRBJ1-5|15|TRBD1|TRBV7-9|NA
TGTGCCAGCAGCTTAGGACAGGGCGCCGAGAGGCCCCAGCATTTT
CASSLGQGAERPQHF
>TRBJ2-7|14|TRBD1|TRBV5-1|NA
TGCGCCAGCAGCCGCCGACAGGGCAACTACGAGCAGTACTTC
CASSRRQGNYEQYF
>TRBJ2-1|15|TRBD1|TRBV9|NA
TGTGCCAGCAGCCCCCGGGACAGGCCTTACAATGAGCAGTTCTTC
CASSPRDRPYNEQFF
>TRBJ2-3|15|NA|TRBV4-2|NA
TGTGCCAGCAGCCAAGATGGGGGGCGACAAGATACGCAGTATTTT
CASSQDGGRQDTQYF
>TRBJ1-2|13|NA|TRBV10-3|NA
TGTGCCATCAATCAGGATTTCACGTATGGCTACACCTTC
CAINQDFTYGYTF
>TRBJ2-1|16|TRBD2|TRBV7-2|NA
TGTGCCAGCAGCCATGGACTAGCGGGAGTAAGTAATGAGCAGTTCTTC
CASSHGLAGVSNEQFF
>TRBJ1-1|14|NA|TRBV30|NA
TGTGCCTGGAGTGTGGAGGGAGGGAACACTGAAGCTTTCTTT
CAWSVEGGNTEAFF
>TRBJ2-7|13|NA|TRBV18|NA
TGTGCCAGCTCACAGGGTAGTAGCGTCGAGCAGTACTTC
CASSQGSSVEQYF
>TRBJ2-3|16|TRBD2|TRBV5-6|NA
TGTGCCAGCAGCCAACCACTAGCGGGAGGGACAGATACGCAGTATTTT
CASSQPLAGGTDTQYF
>TRBJ1-2|14|NA|TRBV7-2|NA
TGTGCCAGCAGCCTCGGGACAACGAACTATGGCTACACCTTC
CASSLGTTNYGYTF
>TRBJ2-3|18|TRBD2|TRBV25-1|NA
TGTGCCAGCAGGGGGACTAGCGGGAGGGCCATCCATCCAGATACGCAGTATTTT
CASRGTSGRAIHPDTQYF
>TRBJ2-7|13|TRBD2|TRBV5-1|NA
TGCGCCAGCAGGTTAGCGGGAGGGAGCGAGCAGTACTTC
CASRLAGGSEQYF
>TRBJ2-1|15|NA|TRBV5-1|few
TGCGCCAGCAGCTTGGTCCCAGGAAAGGACAATGAGCAGTTCTTC
CASSLVPGKDNEQFF
>TRBJ2-5|11|NA|TRBV29-1|few
TGCAGCGTTGGACTAGATGAGACCCAGTACTTC
CSVGLDETQYF
>TRBJ2-2|15|NA|TRBV5-1|NA
TGCGCCAGCAGCCAGACTCCCGGCCCGACCGGGGAGCTGTTTTTT
CASSQTPGPTGELFF
>TRBJ2-5|15|NA|TRBV2|NA
TGTGCCAGCAGTGAAGCGCAAAGCGGGCAAGAGACCCAGTACTTC
CASSEAQSGQETQYF
>TRBJ2-5|11|NA|TRBV29-1|few
TGCAGCGACGACAGTCAAGAGACCCAGTACTTC
CSDDSQETQYF
>TRBJ1-2|11|NA|TRBV6-1|few
TGTGCCAGCAGTATGGGGCTTGGCTACACCTTC
CASSMGLGYTF
>TRBJ2-3|14|TRBD2|TRBV5-1|few
TGCGCCAGCAGCTTAGGCGGGGGTACAGATACGCAGTATTTT
CASSLGGGTDTQYF
>TRBJ2-7|13|TRBD1|TRBV5-6|NA
TGTGCCAGCAGCCGGGACAGAGCGCCCGAGCAGTACTTC
CASSRDRAPEQYF
>TRBJ2-1|13|NA|TRBV7-2|NA
TGTGCCAGCAGCCCTTTTCGGTGGGATGAGCAGTTCTTC
CASSPFRWDEQFF
>TRBJ1-2|15|NA|TRBV30|NA
TGTGCCTGGAAAAAGGCCCCAACAGGGAATGGTGGCTACACCTTC
CAWKKAPTGNGGYTF
>TRBJ2-1|12|NA|TRBV29-1|NA
TGCAGCGTGGGGACTGGGTACAATGAGCAGTTCTTC
CSVGTGYNEQFF
>TRBJ2-6|16|TRBD1|TRBV5-1|NA
TGCGCCAGCAGCTTCTCAGGGGGCTCTGGGGCCAACGTCCTGACTTTC
CASSFSGGSGANVLTF
>TRBJ1-2|13|NA|TRBV6-4|NA
TGTGCCAGCAGTGATCCGGCTGTTCTTGGCTACACCTTC
CASSDPAVLGYTF
>TRBJ2-7|15|NA|TRBV4-2|NA
TGTGCCAGCAGCCAACAGACAGTAAGTAGCTACGAGCAGTACTTC
CASSQQTVSSYEQYF
>TRBJ1-4|13|NA|TRBV5-4|NA
TGTGCCAGCAGCTTGGACCCTAATGAAAAACTGTTTTTT
CASSLDPNEKLFF
>TRBJ1-2|14|TRBD1|TRBV30|once
TGTGCCTGGAGCAAAAACAGGGGGCCCTATGGCTACACCTTC
CAWSKNRGPYGYTF
>TRBJ2-7|15|NA|TRBV2|few
TGTGCCAGCACCCTAGGAATGGAGACTGCTTACGAGCAGTACTTC
CASTLGMETAYEQYF
>TRBJ2-5|15|TRBD2|TRBV11-1|few
TGTGCCAGCAGCTCGAGCGGGAGTAGGCAAGAGACCCAGTACTTC
CASSSSGSRQETQYF
>TRBJ2-1|15|NA|TRBV11-2|NA
TGTGCCAGCAGCTTCAGGAGGGCCTCCTACAATGAGCAGTTCTTC
CASSFRRASYNEQFF
>TRBJ2-5|13|NA|TRBV5-1|NA
TGCGCCAGCAGCTTGGCGCCTGAAGAGACCCAGTACTTC
CASSLAPEETQYF
>TRBJ2-4|16|NA|TRBV7-8|NA
TGTGCCAGCAGCAAGGACGCTTCTGGGGCCAAAAACATTCAGTACTTC
CASSKDASGAKNIQYF
>TRBJ1-2|13|NA|TRBV10-3|NA
TGTGCCATCAGTGCGGCAGCGGACTATGGCTACACCTTC
CAISAAADYGYTF
>TRBJ1-4|16|NA|TRBV6-1|NA
TGTGCCAGCAGTGAAGCGACGGCTGTCAGGGGCGAAAAACTGTTTTTT
CASSEATAVRGEKLFF
>TRBJ1-4|14|NA|TRBV30|NA
TGTGCCTGGAGCGGGACACCGATTAATGAAAAACTGTTTTTT
CAWSGTPINEKLFF
>TRBJ1-1|13|NA|TRBV9|NA
TGTGCCAGCAGCCTCGCGTCCAACACTGAAGCTTTCTTT
CASSLASNTEAFF
>TRBJ2-1|11|NA|TRBV6-1|NA
TGTGCCAGCAGCCCTTACAATGAGCAGTTCTTC
CASSPYNEQFF
>TRBJ2-1|11|NA|TRBV20-1|NA
TGCAGTGCTTTTTCGGCCAATGAGCAGTTCTTC
CSAFSANEQFF
>TRBJ2-5|18|TRBD2|TRBV13|few
TGTGCCAGCAGCTTAGGTCCCGGGACTAGCGGAGGACAAGAGACCCAGTACTTC
CASSLGPGTSGGQETQYF
>TRBJ2-1|13|NA|TRBV15|NA
TGTGCCACCAGCAGATTCCTCGCCAATGAGCAGTTCTTC
CATSRFLANEQFF
>TRBJ2-2|15|NA|TRBV29-1|few
TGCAGCGGAGGATCCGGGGGTAGAGGAGCCGGGGAGCTGTTTTTT
CSGGSGGRGAGELFF
>TRBJ2-7|13|NA|TRBV2|NA
TGTGCCAGCAGACCCGGCCCCTCCTACGAGCAGTACTTC
CASRPGPSYEQYF
>TRBJ2-5|14|TRBD1|TRBV6-5|few
TGTGCCAGCAGATTCGGGACAGGGTCGGAGACCCAGTACTTC
CASRFGTGSETQYF
>TRBJ2-3|14|TRBD1|TRBV5-6|few
TGTGCCAGCAGCTTCGGGACAGGGAGAGATACGCAGTATTTT
CASSFGTGRDTQYF
>TRBJ2-1|15|NA|TRBV2|NA
TGTGCCAGCAGTGAGGTTCGTTCCCTCGGCAATGAGCAGTTCTTC
CASSEVRSLGNEQFF
>TRBJ1-3|12|NA|TRBV30|NA
TGTGCCTTGGACAGCTCTGGAAACACCATATATTTT
CALDSSGNTIYF
>TRBJ2-1|14|TRBD2|TRBV25-1|NA
TGTGCCAGCAGGGCCAGCGGGAGGAAGAATGAGCAGTTCTTC
CASRASGRKNEQFF
>TRBJ2-3|13|NA|TRBV11-3|NA
TGTGCCAGCAGCTACGGGCCCACAGATACGCAGTATTTT
CASSYGPTDTQYF
>TRBJ1-1|14|NA|TRBV5-6|few
TGTGCCAGCCACACAGGGACGGTGAACACTGAAGCTTTCTTT
CASHTGTVNTEAFF
>TRBJ2-1|13|TRBD1|TRBV29-1|few
TGCAGCGGGACAGGGGACGGCTACAATGAGCAGTTCTTC
CSGTGDGYNEQFF
>TRBJ1-2|12|NA|TRBV30|few
TGTGCCTGGAGAGCACAGGGAGTTCGCTACACCTTC
CAWRAQGVRYTF
>TRBJ2-4|17|NA|TRBV27|few
TGTGCCAGCAGTTTATCCGTGGGAGCCAACATCAAAAACATTCAGTACTTC
CASSLSVGANIKNIQYF
>TRBJ2-5|17|TRBD2|TRBV4-2|NA
TGTGCCAGCAGCCAATCTGGGCTAGCGGGGTCTCAAGAGACCCAGTACTTC
CASSQSGLAGSQETQYF
>TRBJ2-3|12|NA|TRBV14|NA
TGTGCCAGCAGACACGCAGGGCATACGCAGTATTTT
CASRHAGHTQYF
>TRBJ2-7|15|TRBD2|TRBV5-1|NA
TGCGCCAGCAGCCGATCCTCGACTAGCGGGTACGAGCAGTACTTC
CASSRSSTSGYEQYF
>TRBJ1-2|13|NA|TRBV29-1|NA
TGCAGCGTTGATTCTTCGGACGTACGAGGCTACACCTTC
CSVDSSDVRGYTF
>TRBJ2-1|14|TRBD2|TRBV29-1|NA
TGCAGCGTTGAAGGGGGCGTAGCGGGACGGCTGCAGTTCTTC
CSVEGGVAGRLQFF
>TRBJ1-5|12|NA|TRBV30|NA
TGTGCCTGGAGTGTAGGTTATCAGCCCCAGCATTTT
CAWSVGYQPQHF